Listed below are T cell receptor beta chains from one sample, sequenced in a study of blood T cell repertoires in COVID-19. Sequencing used immunoSEQ multiplex PCR; TCRdb keeps in-frame clones, though not all of them. This sample has some 48,000 clones, with 85% to 90% found just once. The sample was peripheral blood. The receptor set was obtained from a woman aged 60 to 75 with acute or convalescent COVID-19. CDR3s include the opening cysteine and the closing phenylalanine or tryptophan. D genes are given only for firm matches. Clone size is stated in some rows and not others, as once, few, many or a class when expanded.

NA	TRBV12-3/TRBV12-4	NA	TRBJ1-2	TGTGCCAGCAGTTTCGGGTATGGCTACACCTTC	CASSFGYGYTF
once	TRBV15	TRBD1	TRBJ2-3	TGTGCCACCAGCAGAGACGGGACAGGGGTAGATACGCAGTATTTT	CATSRDGTGVDTQYF
few	TRBV5-4	TRBD2	TRBJ2-3	TGTGCCAGCAGTTGGACTAGCGGGGTGGGAGATACGCAGTATTTT	CASSWTSGVGDTQYF
NA	TRBV3-1/TRBV3-2	NA	TRBJ2-2	TGTGCCAGCAGCCGAGGAGCGGCGGGGTCTGGGGCCGGGGAGCTGTTTTTT	CASSRGAAGSGAGELFF
once	TRBV20-1	NA	TRBJ1-2	TGCAGTGCTCGGGGTATCTATGGCTACACCTTC	CSARGIYGYTF
NA	TRBV15	TRBD1	TRBJ2-4	TGTGCCACCAGCAGAGAGTTCCAGGGGGAAAACATTCAGTACTTC	CATSREFQGENIQYF
NA	TRBV7-9	TRBD2	TRBJ2-1	TGTGCCAGCAGCTTTTCGAGCGGGGGCTACCGTGAGCAGTTCTTC	CASSFSSGGYREQFF
NA	TRBV7-9	TRBD2	TRBJ2-5	TGTGCCAGCAGCGGACGACTAGCGCGGGAGACCCAGTACTTC	CASSGRLARETQYF
NA	TRBV6-6	TRBD2	TRBJ2-7	TGTGCCAGCAGTTACACTAGCGGGGGCTCCGAGCAGTACTTC	CASSYTSGGSEQYF
NA	TRBV7-3	NA	TRBJ1-1	TGTGCCAGCAGCTCCCACGGGGGGATGAACACTGAAGCTTTCTTT	CASSSHGGMNTEAFF
NA	TRBV4-2	NA	TRBJ1-1	TGTGCCAGCAGCCAAGAGGGCCCACGGGCGGGGACTGAAGCTTTCTTT	CASSQEGPRAGTEAFF
NA	TRBV3-1/TRBV3-2	TRBD2	TRBJ2-2	TGTGCCAGCACCGTTAGCGGGAGTTCAAACACCGGGGAGCTGTTTTTT	CASTVSGSSNTGELFF
NA	TRBV4-1	NA	TRBJ2-5	TGCGCCAGCAGCCAAAACGGAGGGGGCGAGACCCAGTACTTC	CASSQNGGGETQYF
NA	TRBV11-2	TRBD1	TRBJ1-4	TGTGCCAGCAGCTTAGTTCAGGACAGGGGTGAAAAACTGTTTTTT	CASSLVQDRGEKLFF
few	TRBV21-1	NA	TRBJ1-1	TGTGCCAGCAGCAAGACCGAGGACAAAAGCGTCGCTGAAGCTTTCTTT	CASSKTEDKSVAEAFF
few	TRBV30	NA	TRBJ1-4	TGTGCCTGGTGCTCGAGGTTTAATGAAAAACTGTTTTTT	CAWCSRFNEKLFF
once	TRBV9	NA	TRBJ2-2	TGTGCCAGCAGCGTGGGGCTCAGCGGGGAGCTGTTTTTT	CASSVGLSGELFF
NA	TRBV18	TRBD2	TRBJ2-3	TGTGCCAGCTCACCATTGGGGCTAGCGGGGCGTCCTAGCACAGATACGCAGTATTTT	CASSPLGLAGRPSTDTQYF
NA	TRBV18	TRBD2	TRBJ2-1	TGTGCCAGCTCACCAGAGGGACTAGAAGGTGATGAGCAGTTCTTC	CASSPEGLEGDEQFF
NA	TRBV25-1	TRBD1	TRBJ1-1	TGTGCCAGCAGTCCATACAGGGGGAACACTGAAGCTTTCTTT	CASSPYRGNTEAFF
NA	TRBV4-2	NA	TRBJ1-4	TGTGCCAGCAGCCAAGCCCCGGACAGTTATAATGAAAAACTGTTTTTT	CASSQAPDSYNEKLFF
once	TRBV7-3	NA	TRBJ1-2	TGTGCCAGCAGCTTAAAGCGGAGCACTAACTATGGCTACACCTTC	CASSLKRSTNYGYTF
many	TRBV11-1	NA	TRBJ2-5	TGTGCCAGCAGCTTTCGATGGGAGAAAGAGACCCAGTACTTC	CASSFRWEKETQYF
NA	TRBV7-8	TRBD1	TRBJ1-2	TGTGCCAGCAGCTGGGGGGACAGGGGTCATGGCTACACCTTC	CASSWGDRGHGYTF
once	TRBV19	NA	TRBJ2-1	TGTGCCAGTAGTATCTGGGCAGGCGAAAGCTCCTACAATGAGCAGTTCTTC	CASSIWAGESSYNEQFF
NA	TRBV27	NA	TRBJ1-5	TGTGCCAGCAGTTTATCGGGCCGCAGGGATAGCAATCAGCCCCAGCATTTT	CASSLSGRRDSNQPQHF
NA	TRBV4-1	NA	TRBJ1-1	TGCGCCAGCAGCCAAGATGGGGGGTTTGCCGGACCAAGCGGCACTGAAGCTTTCTTT	CASSQDGGFAGPSGTEAFF
once	TRBV4-2	TRBD1	TRBJ1-1	TGTGCCAGCAGCCAACAAACAGGGGGGAACACTGAAGCTTTCTTT	CASSQQTGGNTEAFF